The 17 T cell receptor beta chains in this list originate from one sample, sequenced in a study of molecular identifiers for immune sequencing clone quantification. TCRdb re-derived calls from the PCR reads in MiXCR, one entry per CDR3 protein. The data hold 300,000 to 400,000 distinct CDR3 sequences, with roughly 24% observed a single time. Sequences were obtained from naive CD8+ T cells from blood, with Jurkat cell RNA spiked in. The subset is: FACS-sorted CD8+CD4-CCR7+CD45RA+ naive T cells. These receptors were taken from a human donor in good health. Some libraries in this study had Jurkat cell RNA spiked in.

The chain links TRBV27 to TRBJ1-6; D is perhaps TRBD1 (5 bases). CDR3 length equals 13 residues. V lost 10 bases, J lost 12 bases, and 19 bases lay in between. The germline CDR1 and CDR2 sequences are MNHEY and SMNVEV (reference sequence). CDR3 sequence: CATLEGTVGPLHF. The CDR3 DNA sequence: TGTGCCACCTTAGAGGGGACGGTTGGACCCCTCCACTTT.

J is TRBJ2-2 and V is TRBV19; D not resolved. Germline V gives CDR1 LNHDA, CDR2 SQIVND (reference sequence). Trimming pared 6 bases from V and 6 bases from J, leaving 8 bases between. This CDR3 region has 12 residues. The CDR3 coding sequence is TGTGCCAGTAGGACACTGGCCGGGGAGCTGTTTTTT. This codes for CASRTLAGELFF.

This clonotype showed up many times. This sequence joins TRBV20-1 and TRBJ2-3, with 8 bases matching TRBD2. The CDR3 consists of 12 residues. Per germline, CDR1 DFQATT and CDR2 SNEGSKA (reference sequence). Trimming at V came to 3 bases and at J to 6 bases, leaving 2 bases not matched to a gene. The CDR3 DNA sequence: TGCAGTGCTAGGGGACTAGTGGATACGCAGTATTTT. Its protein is CSARGLVDTQYF.

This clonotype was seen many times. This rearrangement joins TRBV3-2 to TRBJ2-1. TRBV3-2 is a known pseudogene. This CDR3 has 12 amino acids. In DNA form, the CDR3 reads TGTGCCAGCCGAACTCCAGACAATGAGCAGTTCTTC. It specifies CASRTPDNEQFF.

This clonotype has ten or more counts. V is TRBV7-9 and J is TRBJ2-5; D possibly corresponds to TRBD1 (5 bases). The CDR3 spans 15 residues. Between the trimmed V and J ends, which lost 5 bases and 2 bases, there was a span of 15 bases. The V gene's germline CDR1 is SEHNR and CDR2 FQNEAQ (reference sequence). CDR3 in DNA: TGTGCCAGCAGCCCGCAACAGGTCCCTCAAGAGACCCAGTACTTC. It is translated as CASSPQQVPQETQYF.

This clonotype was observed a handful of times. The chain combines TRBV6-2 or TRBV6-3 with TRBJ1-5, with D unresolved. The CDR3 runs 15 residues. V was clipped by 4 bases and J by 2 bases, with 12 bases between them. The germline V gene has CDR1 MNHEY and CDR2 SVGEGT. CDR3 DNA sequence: TGTGCCAGCAGTTCCGACCGTATTGGCAATCAGCCCCAGCATTTT. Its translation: CASSSDRIGNQPQHF.

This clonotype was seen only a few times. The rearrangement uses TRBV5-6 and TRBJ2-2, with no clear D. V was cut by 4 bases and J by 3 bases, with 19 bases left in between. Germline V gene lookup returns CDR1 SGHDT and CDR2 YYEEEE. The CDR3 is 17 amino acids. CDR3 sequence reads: CASSLSWVQEYTGELFF. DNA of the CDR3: TGTGCCAGCAGCCTGAGTTGGGTCCAGGAGTACACCGGGGAGCTGTTTTTT.

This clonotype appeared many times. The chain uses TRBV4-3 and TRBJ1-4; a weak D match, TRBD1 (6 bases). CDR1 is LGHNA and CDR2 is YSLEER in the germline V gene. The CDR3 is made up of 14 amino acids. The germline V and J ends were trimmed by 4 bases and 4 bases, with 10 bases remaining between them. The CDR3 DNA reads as TGCGCCAGCAGCCCGGACAGCTTTAATGAAAAACTGTTTTTT. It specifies CASSPDSFNEKLFF.

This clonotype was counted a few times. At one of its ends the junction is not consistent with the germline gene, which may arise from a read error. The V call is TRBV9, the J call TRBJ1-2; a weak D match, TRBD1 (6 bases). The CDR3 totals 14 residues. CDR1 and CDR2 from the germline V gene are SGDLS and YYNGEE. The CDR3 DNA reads TGTGCCAGCAGCGTAGGAGGGGGGGACTATGGCTACGCCTTC. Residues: CASSVGGGDYGYAF.

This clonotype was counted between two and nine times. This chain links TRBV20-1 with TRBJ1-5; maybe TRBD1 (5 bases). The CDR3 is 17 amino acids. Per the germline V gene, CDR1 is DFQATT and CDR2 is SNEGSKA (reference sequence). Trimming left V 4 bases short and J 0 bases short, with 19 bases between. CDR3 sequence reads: CSATPRQPFYSNQPQHF. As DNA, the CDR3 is TGCAGTGCTACCCCCAGACAGCCTTTTTATAGCAATCAGCCCCAGCATTTT.

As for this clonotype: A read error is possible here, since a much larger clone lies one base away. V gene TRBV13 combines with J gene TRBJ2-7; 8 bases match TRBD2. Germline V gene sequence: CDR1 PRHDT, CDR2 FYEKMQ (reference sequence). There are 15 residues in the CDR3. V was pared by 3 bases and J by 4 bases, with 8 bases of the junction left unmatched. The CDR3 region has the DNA TGTGCCAGCAGCTTCCAGCTGAGCGGGGGTTACGAGCAGTACTTC. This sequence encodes CASSFQLSGGYEQYF.

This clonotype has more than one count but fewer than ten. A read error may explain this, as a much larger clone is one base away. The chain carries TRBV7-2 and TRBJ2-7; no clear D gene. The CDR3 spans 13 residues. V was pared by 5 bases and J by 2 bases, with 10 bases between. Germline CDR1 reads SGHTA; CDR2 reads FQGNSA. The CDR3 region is CASSQDGPYEQYF. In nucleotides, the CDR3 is TGTGCCAGCAGCCAGGACGGCCCCTACGAGCAGTACTTC.

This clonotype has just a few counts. The CDR3 DNA reads as TGTGCCAGCTTGGGACTGAACACTGAAGCTTTCTTT. This encodes CASLGLNTEAFF. The rearrangement uses TRBV3-1 and TRBJ1-1, with D tentatively TRBD1 (5 bases). This CDR3 has 12 residues. Trimming removed 8 bases at V and 0 bases at J, with 7 bases between. Looked up from germline, CDR1 is LGHDT and CDR2 is YNNKEL (reference sequence).

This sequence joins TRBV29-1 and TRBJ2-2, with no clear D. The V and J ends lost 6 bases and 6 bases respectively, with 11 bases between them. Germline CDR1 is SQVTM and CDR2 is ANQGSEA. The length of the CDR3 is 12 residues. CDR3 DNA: TGCAGCGTCCCCAGGTGGTCCGGGGAGCTGTTTTTT. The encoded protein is CSVPRWSGELFF.

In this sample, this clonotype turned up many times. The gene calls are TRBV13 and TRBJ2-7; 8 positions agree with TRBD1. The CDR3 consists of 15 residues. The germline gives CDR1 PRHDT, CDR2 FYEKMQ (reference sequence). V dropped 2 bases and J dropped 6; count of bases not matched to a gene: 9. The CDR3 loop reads CASSLQGALIFEQYF. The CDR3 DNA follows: TGTGCCAGCAGCTTACAGGGGGCGCTTATCTTCGAGCAGTACTTC.

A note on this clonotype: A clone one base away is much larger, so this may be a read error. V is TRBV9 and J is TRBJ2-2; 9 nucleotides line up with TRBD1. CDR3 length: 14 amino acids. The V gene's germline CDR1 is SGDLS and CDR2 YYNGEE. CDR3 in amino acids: CAGSKQGATGELFF. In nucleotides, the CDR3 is TGTGCCGGCAGCAAACAGGGGGCAACCGGGGAGCTGTTTTTT.

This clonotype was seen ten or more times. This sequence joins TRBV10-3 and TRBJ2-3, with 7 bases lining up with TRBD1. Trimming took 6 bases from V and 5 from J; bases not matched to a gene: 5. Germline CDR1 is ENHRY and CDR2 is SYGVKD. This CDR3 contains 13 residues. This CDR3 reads CAIRDTGEDTQYF. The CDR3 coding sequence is TGTGCCATCAGGGATACAGGGGAAGATACGCAGTATTTT.